The text below deals with one T cell receptor (beta chain). There is no known antigen for this receptor. Base quality data are lacking; no much larger clone is found one base away. This sample was taken from a study of metastatic and nonmetastatic thyroid tumors (dated by TCRdb to 2019 to 2021). Concerning the study at large: Repertoires from peripheral blood and from tumor or nodule tissue samples of malignant and benign thyroid patients were compared. The full study reports these points: TCR beta diversity was reported as significantly higher in malignant tumors than in benign nodules, in both blood and tumor samples.

Before undergoing thyroid surgery, none of the patients had been given any kind of treatment. Using T-cell receptor beta sequencing, the study looked back at clinical samples from patients collected from about 2011 to 2019. V is cut by 4 bases and J by 9 bases, and the space between the germline ends is 10 bases. From the cysteine through the phenylalanine, the CDR3 covers 12 amino acids. The only DNA kept is the CDR3, 36 bases in frame from the first base. From a lookup of the germline V gene (reference sequence), CDR1 and CDR2 are MNHEY and SMNVEV. The library relied on PCR. Instrument used: Illumina HiSeq 4000. High-throughput sequencing was used to profile the CDR3 region of the TCR beta-chain in every patient. On the study's bioinformatics: Drawing on CDR3 differences between clinicopathological groups, the researchers built a classifier meant to tell apart patients with distant-metastatic papillary thyroid cancer. The Shannon index was used to assess repertoire diversity, and the Morisita-Horn index was used to assess tumor-blood repertoire similarity. The public reads were reanalyzed by TCRdb: fastp trimming at Q25, MiXCR alignment, in-frame beta chains only. The authors' filters were not applied to this entry. The sample profile shows about 38,000 clones; about 30% of them were found once. About 11% of the sample belongs to the ten largest clones.

The rearrangement joined TRBV27 to TRBJ2-1; matching of 5 bases hints at TRBD2 as the D gene. The sequence came from a male donor with papillary thyroid cancer or a benign thyroid nodule (not recorded which). Some clones in this sample may be carry-over from other donors' samples. The specimen sequenced was blood. The DNA is TGTGCCAGCAGTTCGGGGTGGCGTGAGCAGTTCTTC. Its translation is CASSSGWREQFF.